This T cell receptor beta chain was identified in a study of cytomegalovirus exposure and HLA in healthy donors. Using immunoSEQ multiplex PCR, the repertoire was profiled, and TCRdb retains in-frame clones only, with some absent. The sample yields roughly 330,000 clones, 75% to 90% seen once. The germline gives CDR1 SGDLS, CDR2 YYNGEE. J lost 9 bases, V lost 0 bases, and 7 bases had no gene match. This CDR3 has 15 residues. General study points: Cytomegalovirus status, reportedly, was diagnosed with high specificity and sensitivity by the classifier. That first-cohort TCR clusters tended to co-occur in the 100 to 150 validation repertoires was found in a later analysis. Most TCR sequences were rare, but some public TCRs occurred in many donors.

This clone was counted once. Its antigen is undetermined. The rearrangement uses TRBV9 and TRBJ2-1, with 9 nucleotides matching TRBD2. The receptor's source is a woman aged 25 to 45 in good health and CMV-seropositive. What was sequenced was PBMCs. The CDR3 here is CASSVVAGGPGEQFF. Written as DNA, the CDR3 is TGTGCCAGCAGCGTAGTGGCGGGAGGGCCAGGTGAGCAGTTCTTC.